A selection of T cell receptor beta chains follows, all from one sample in a study of post-analysis software for immune sequencing data. TCRdb fed the PCR reads into MiXCR, producing one record per CDR3 protein. The sample lists 750,000 to 950,000 distinct CDR3 sequences; roughly 50% were seen once. Sequenced: blood. Receptors originate from a girl aged 10 to 17 with multiple sclerosis. Both conserved end residues are part of each CDR3. D genes are given only for firm matches. Not every row has a clone size; where given, it reads once, few, many or a size class.

abundance | d_gene | len | j_gene | v_gene | CDR3aa | CDR3nt
NA | NA | 13 | TRBJ2-3 | TRBV9 | CASSVAFTDTQYF | TGTGCCAGCAGCGTAGCTTTCACAGATACGCAGTATTTT
NA | TRBD2 | 15 | TRBJ2-7 | TRBV4-3 | CASSQDGGAAYEQYF | TGCGCCAGCAGCCAAGACGGGGGGGCCGCCTACGAGCAGTACTTC
few | NA | 12 | TRBJ2-7 | TRBV27 | CASMDPSYEQYF | TGTGCCAGCATGGACCCCTCCTACGAGCAGTACTTC
NA | NA | 12 | TRBJ2-1 | TRBV24-1 | CATSGDYNEQFF | TGTGCCACCAGTGGAGATTACAATGAGCAGTTCTTC
few | NA | 13 | TRBJ1-6 | TRBV11-2 | CASSLEASSPLHF | TGTGCCAGCAGCTTAGAGGCTTCGTCACCCCTCCACTTT
NA | TRBD2 | 18 | TRBJ2-1 | TRBV6-5 | CASSYNALAGSSYNEQFF | TGTGCCAGCAGTTACAACGCCCTAGCGGGGTCCTCCTACAATGAGCAGTTCTTC
NA | NA | 14 | TRBJ2-5 | TRBV28 | CASSSTRRRETQYF | TGTGCCAGCAGTTCTACTAGACGCCGAGAGACCCAGTACTTC
NA | NA | 16 | TRBJ2-5 | TRBV5-1 | CASSSPGQSDQETQYF | TGCGCCAGCAGCTCCCCGGGGCAGAGCGACCAAGAGACCCAGTACTTC
NA | NA | 11 | TRBJ2-3 | TRBV6-6 | CASQWGGTQYF | TGTGCCAGCCAATGGGGCGGTACGCAGTATTTT
few | TRBD2 | 18 | TRBJ2-7 | TRBV7-9 | CASSLPWNSSGSSYEQYF | TGTGCCAGCAGCTTACCGTGGAATTCTAGCGGTAGCTCCTACGAGCAGTACTTC
NA | TRBD1 | 14 | TRBJ1-2 | TRBV20-1 | CSASRGTANYGYTF | TGCAGTGCCAGTCGGGGGACAGCTAACTATGGCTACACCTTC
NA | NA | 14 | TRBJ1-2 | TRBV12-3/TRBV12-4 | CASTALRGTDGYTF | TGTGCCAGCACCGCACTTCGGGGCACCGATGGCTACACCTTC
NA | NA | 14 | TRBJ2-1 | TRBV29-1 | CSVDRTGGNNEQFF | TGCAGCGTTGATCGGACAGGAGGGAACAATGAGCAGTTCTTC
NA | NA | 14 | TRBJ2-3 | TRBV4-1 | CASSQGGWADTQYF | TGCGCCAGCAGCCAAGGAGGGTGGGCAGATACGCAGTATTTT
NA | NA | 16 | TRBJ2-3 | TRBV7-9 | CASSPLGVTSTDTQYF | TGTGCCAGCAGCCCTCTGGGGGTTACTAGCACAGATACGCAGTATTTT
NA | NA | 10 | TRBJ2-5 | TRBV20-1 | CSASVETQYF | TGCAGTGCTTCGGTGGAGACCCAGTACTTC
NA | NA | 13 | TRBJ2-7 | TRBV10-3 | CAIRGTSSYEQYF | TGTGCCATCAGGGGAACAAGCTCCTACGAGCAGTACTTC
few | NA | 14 | TRBJ2-3 | TRBV10-3 | CAISESNSLYTQYF | TGTGCCATCAGTGAGTCGAACTCACTCTATACGCAGTATTTT
few | TRBD1 | 13 | TRBJ1-2 | TRBV29-1 | CSVAGQGAYGYTF | TGCAGCGTTGCGGGACAGGGGGCGTATGGCTACACCTTC
NA | NA | 13 | TRBJ2-1 | TRBV7-6 | CASSLGTGPEQFF | TGTGCCAGCAGCTTAGGGACCGGGCCTGAGCAGTTCTTC
NA | NA | 14 | TRBJ2-7 | TRBV7-2 | CASSIGQGPCEQYF | TGTGCCAGCAGCATTGGGCAGGGTCCCTGCGAGCAGTACTTC
NA | NA | 14 | TRBJ2-1 | TRBV9 | CASSVASSAGEQFF | TGTGCCAGCAGCGTAGCTTCTAGTGCGGGTGAGCAGTTCTTC
NA | NA | 14 | TRBJ2-5 | TRBV20-1 | CSAPFPGHGETQYF | TGCAGTGCTCCATTCCCGGGTCACGGAGAGACCCAGTACTTC
many | NA | 13 | TRBJ2-2 | TRBV6-2/TRBV6-3 | CASSYMDTGELFF | TGTGCCAGCAGTTACATGGACACCGGGGAGCTGTTTTTT
NA | TRBD1 | 17 | TRBJ1-1 | TRBV3-1 | CVSSQDWTGRMNTEAFF | TGTGTCAGCAGCCAAGATTGGACAGGGAGGATGAACACTGAAGCTTTCTTT
few | NA | 19 | TRBJ1-2 | TRBV27 | CASSDHIQTLGRANYGYTF | TGTGCCAGCAGCGACCACATCCAGACATTGGGGAGAGCTAACTATGGCTACACCTTC
NA | NA | 14 | TRBJ2-2 | TRBV7-9 | CASSLDGIGGELFF | TGTGCCAGCAGCTTAGACGGAATTGGCGGGGAGCTGTTTTTT
few | NA | 13 | TRBJ2-6 | TRBV27 | CASGYSGANVLTF | TGTGCCAGCGGCTACTCTGGGGCCAACGTCCTGACTTTC
few | NA | 14 | TRBJ2-3 | TRBV28 | CASSEDRSTDTQYF | TGTGCCAGCAGTGAAGACAGAAGCACAGATACGCAGTATTTT
NA | TRBD1 | 16 | TRBJ2-7 | TRBV6-4 | CASSDSLGQGLNEQYF | TGTGCCAGCAGTGACTCGTTGGGACAGGGCTTGAATGAGCAGTACTTC
many | NA | 12 | TRBJ2-3 | TRBV5-5 | CASSLWEDTQYF | TGTGCCAGCAGCTTGTGGGAAGATACGCAGTATTTT
few | TRBD1 | 14 | TRBJ1-2 | TRBV7-2 | CASRGTGASYGYTF | TGTGCCAGTCGGGGGACAGGGGCTAGCTATGGCTACACCTTC
NA | TRBD2 | 18 | TRBJ2-1 | TRBV7-3 | CASSSTPGLAGGANEQFF | TGTGCCAGCAGCTCGACGCCGGGACTAGCGGGAGGCGCGAATGAGCAGTTCTTC
NA | NA | 16 | TRBJ2-7 | TRBV20-1 | CSAPSSGLTSTYEQYF | TGCAGTGCTCCCTCCAGCGGACTGACTTCTACCTACGAGCAGTACTTC
NA | TRBD1 | 13 | TRBJ1-2 | TRBV18 | CASSQDRINGHTF | TGTGCCAGCTCACAGGACAGGATAAATGGCCACACCTTC
many | NA | 13 | TRBJ2-7 | TRBV12-3/TRBV12-4 | CASSLGAAYEQYF | TGTGCCAGCAGCCTGGGTGCGGCCTACGAGCAGTACTTC
few | TRBD1 | 15 | TRBJ1-2 | TRBV29-1 | CSVDQGETASFGYTF | TGCAGCGTCGACCAGGGGGAGACAGCTTCTTTTGGCTACACCTTC
NA | TRBD2 | 16 | TRBJ2-7 | TRBV29-1 | CSVVGDIRTSLGEQYF | TGCAGCGTTGTAGGGGACATTCGGACTAGCTTGGGGGAGCAGTACTTC
few | NA | 15 | TRBJ2-5 | TRBV7-9 | CASTTGLGGLETQYF | TGTGCCAGCACGACCGGACTAGGGGGCTTAGAGACCCAGTACTTC
few | TRBD1 | 19 | TRBJ2-6 | TRBV4-3 | CASSAQQGRSSSGANVLTF | TGCGCCAGCAGCGCCCAACAGGGGCGCTCCTCCTCTGGGGCCAACGTCCTGACTTTC
few | NA | 12 | TRBJ2-3 | TRBV20-1 | CSAERSTDTQYF | TGCAGTGCCGAGCGGTCCACAGATACGCAGTATTTT
NA | NA | 14 | TRBJ1-5 | TRBV12-3/TRBV12-4 | CASSLLGLHQPQHF | TGTGCCAGCAGTTTATTGGGCCTCCATCAGCCCCAGCATTTT
NA | NA | 15 | TRBJ2-1 | TRBV12-3/TRBV12-4 | CASSTTGHYYNEQFF | TGTGCCAGCAGTACGACAGGCCACTACTACAATGAGCAGTTCTTC
NA | TRBD2 | 15 | TRBJ2-5 | TRBV29-1 | CSVEPGTSGGDEQYF | TGCAGCGTTGAACCCGGGACTAGCGGAGGCGATGAGCAGTACTTC
NA | TRBD2 | 13 | TRBJ2-1 | TRBV20-1 | CSASGRLYNEQFF | TGCAGTGCTAGCGGGAGGCTCTACAATGAGCAGTTCTTC
NA | TRBD2 | 14 | TRBJ2-1 | TRBV7-6 | CASSNPGLVNEQFF | TGTGCCAGCAGCAACCCGGGACTAGTTAATGAGCAGTTCTTC
NA | NA | 14 | TRBJ1-6 | TRBV2 | CAIGRLETNSPLHF | TGTGCCATCGGACGCTTGGAGACTAATTCACCCCTCCACTTT
once | NA | 15 | TRBJ1-1 | TRBV27 | CASSFRGGLSTEAFF | TGTGCCAGCAGTTTTAGGGGGGGCCTAAGCACTGAAGCTTTCTTT
NA | NA | 15 | TRBJ1-5 | TRBV20-1 | CSASWSADSDQPQHF | TGCAGTGCTAGTTGGTCGGCGGACTCCGATCAGCCCCAGCATTTT
NA | TRBD2 | 15 | TRBJ2-7 | TRBV27 | CASSLSSGLASEQYF | TGTGCCAGCAGTTTATCCTCTGGACTAGCCTCCGAGCAGTACTTC
few | NA | 13 | TRBJ2-1 | TRBV27 | CASSLFLYNEQFF | NA
few | TRBD2 | 16 | TRBJ2-1 | TRBV11-2 | CASSLVIGAGDNEQFF | TGTGCCAGCAGCTTAGTTATCGGAGCGGGAGACAATGAGCAGTTCTTC
NA | NA | 13 | TRBJ2-1 | TRBV2 | CASRGSAHNEQFF | TGTGCCAGCAGAGGGAGTGCCCACAATGAGCAGTTCTTC
few | NA | 13 | TRBJ2-7 | TRBV29-1 | CSVSKVRSDEQYF | TGCAGCGTTTCTAAGGTCCGGTCGGACGAGCAGTACTTC
NA | NA | 12 | TRBJ2-1 | TRBV13 | CASSLISGEQFF | TGTGCCAGCAGCTTAATCTCCGGTGAGCAGTTCTTC